The count of the clone carrying this T cell receptor beta chain is one. Sequencing was performed with immunoSEQ multiplex PCR; in TCRdb, only in-frame clones are kept and a portion is missing. The sample shows about 82,000 clones, approximately 90% of them seen only once. This sample was included in a study of glioma-infiltrating T cells after dendritic cell vaccination. Study-wide background: Autologous tumor lysate-pulsed dendritic cell vaccination was given between the early 2000s and the early 2010s.

Trimming left V 6 bases short and J 0 bases short, with 9 bases between. Germline CDR1 reads SGDLS; CDR2 reads YYNGEE. The CDR3 is 14 residues long. This clonotype was sampled from a human donor with glioblastoma. The starting material was blood, obtained before dendritic cell vaccination. The rearrangement joins TRBV9 to TRBJ2-2; a possible D gene is TRBD2 (6 bases). The CDR3 protein is CASTRLANTGELFF. CDR3 coding DNA: TGTGCCAGCACAAGACTAGCGAACACCGGGGAGCTGTTTTTT. The variable domain in full, completed from reference TRBV9 and TRBJ2-2, reads DSGVTQTPKHLITATGQRVTLRCSPRSGDLSVYWYQQSLDQGLQFLIQYYNGEERAKGNILERFSAQQFPDLHSELNLSSLELGDSALYFCASTRLANTGELFFGEGSRLTVL.